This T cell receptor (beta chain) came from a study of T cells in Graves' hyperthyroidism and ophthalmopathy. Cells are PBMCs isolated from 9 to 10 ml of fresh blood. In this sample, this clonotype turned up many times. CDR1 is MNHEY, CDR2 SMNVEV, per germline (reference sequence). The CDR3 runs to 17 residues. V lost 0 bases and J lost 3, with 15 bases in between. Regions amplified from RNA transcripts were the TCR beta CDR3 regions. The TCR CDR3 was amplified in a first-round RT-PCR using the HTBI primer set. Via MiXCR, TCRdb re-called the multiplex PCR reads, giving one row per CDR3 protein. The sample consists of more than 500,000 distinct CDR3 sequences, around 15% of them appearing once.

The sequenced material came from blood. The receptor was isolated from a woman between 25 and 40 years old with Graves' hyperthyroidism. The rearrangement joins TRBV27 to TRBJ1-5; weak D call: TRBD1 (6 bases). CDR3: CASSLSVRDTNNQPQHF. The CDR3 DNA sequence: TGTGCCAGCAGTTTATCGGTTCGGGACACAAACAATCAGCCCCAGCATTTT.